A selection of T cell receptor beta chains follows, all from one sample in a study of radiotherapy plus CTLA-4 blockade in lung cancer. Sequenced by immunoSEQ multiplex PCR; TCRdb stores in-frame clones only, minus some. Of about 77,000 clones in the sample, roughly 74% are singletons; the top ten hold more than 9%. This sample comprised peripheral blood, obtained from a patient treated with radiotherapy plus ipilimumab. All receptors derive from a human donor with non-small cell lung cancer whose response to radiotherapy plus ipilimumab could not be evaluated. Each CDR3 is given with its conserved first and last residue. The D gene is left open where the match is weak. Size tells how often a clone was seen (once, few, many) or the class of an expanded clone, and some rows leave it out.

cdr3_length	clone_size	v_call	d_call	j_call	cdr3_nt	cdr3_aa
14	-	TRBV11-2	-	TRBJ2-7	TGTGCCAGCAGCTTAGTTAGGGACAACTACGAGCAGTACTTC	CASSLVRDNYEQYF
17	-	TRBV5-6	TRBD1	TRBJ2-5	TGTGCCAGCAGCCGTCCTACAGGGGTTTTGAACCAAGAGACCCAGTACTTC	CASSRPTGVLNQETQYF
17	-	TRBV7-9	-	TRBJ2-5	TGTGCCAGCAGCCCCCTTAGCGGGGACAGGGAAGGCGAGACCCAGTACTTC	CASSPLSGDREGETQYF
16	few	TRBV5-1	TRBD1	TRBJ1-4	TGCGCCAGCAGCGTGGGGACAGGGATTTTGGTTGAAAAACTGTTTTTT	CASSVGTGILVEKLFF
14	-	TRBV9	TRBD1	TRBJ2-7	TGTGCCAGCAGCCCACAGGGGGCGCTGGCCGAGCAGTACTTC	CASSPQGALAEQYF
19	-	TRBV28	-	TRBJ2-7	TGTGCCAGCAGTCCAGGCTTATGGACGACAGCCATCCAAACCTACGAGCAGTACTTC	CASSPGLWTTAIQTYEQYF
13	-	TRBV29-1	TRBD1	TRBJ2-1	TGCAGCGTACTGGGGACAGGGCCCAATGAGCAGTTCTTC	CSVLGTGPNEQFF
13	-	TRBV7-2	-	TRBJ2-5	TGTGCCAGCAGCTTAATGAGGGCTGAGACCCAGTACTTC	CASSLMRAETQYF
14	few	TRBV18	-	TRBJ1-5	TGTGCCAGCTCACCACTAGGGGGAAATCAGCCCCAGCATTTT	CASSPLGGNQPQHF
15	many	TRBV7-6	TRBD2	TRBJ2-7	TGTGCCAGCAGCTTAGGAGCGGGGGGATCCTACGAGCAGTACTTC	CASSLGAGGSYEQYF
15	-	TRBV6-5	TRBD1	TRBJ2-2	TGTGCCAGCAGTGCTCAGGACAGGGGCACCGGGGAGCTGTTTTTT	CASSAQDRGTGELFF
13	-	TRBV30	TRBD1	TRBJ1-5	TGTGCCTGGGAGGGGACAGGGAATCAGCCCCAGCATTTT	CAWEGTGNQPQHF
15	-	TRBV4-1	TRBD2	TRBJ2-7	TGCGCCAGCAGCCCCCTCCCCAGCGGGGCCTACGAGCAGTACTTC	CASSPLPSGAYEQYF
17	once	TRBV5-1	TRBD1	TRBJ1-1	TGCGCCAGCAGCTCACCCACAGGGGGCAGGGGTGGCACTGAAGCTTTCTTT	CASSSPTGGRGGTEAFF
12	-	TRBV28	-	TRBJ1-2	TGTGCCAGCTACAGGGCCCCAGAGGGCTACACCTTC	CASYRAPEGYTF
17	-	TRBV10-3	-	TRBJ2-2	TGTGCCATCAGTGAGTCGGCCGGGACTCTGAACACCGGGGAGCTGTTTTTT	CAISESAGTLNTGELFF
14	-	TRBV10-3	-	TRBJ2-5	TGTGCCATCAGTGAGTCCCGGGTTGGCGAGACCCAGTACTTC	CAISESRVGETQYF
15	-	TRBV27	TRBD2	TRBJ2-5	TGTGCCAGCAACCCGCTAGCGGGGGGGGGAGAGACCCAGTACTTC	CASNPLAGGGETQYF
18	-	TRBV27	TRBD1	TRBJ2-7	TGTGCCAGCACCAATTATGGGGCGGGGACAGGGGTTGGTAACGAGCAGTACTTC	CASTNYGAGTGVGNEQYF
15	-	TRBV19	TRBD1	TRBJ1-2	TGTGCCAGTAGTACCGACAGGGATGGGAACTATGGCTACACCTTC	CASSTDRDGNYGYTF
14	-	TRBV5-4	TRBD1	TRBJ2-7	TGTGCCAGCAGCCCGGGGACAGGGATGGACGAGCAGTACTTC	CASSPGTGMDEQYF
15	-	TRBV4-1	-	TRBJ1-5	TGCGCCAGCAGCCCCTACCGGGACAACAATCAGCCCCAGCATTTT	CASSPYRDNNQPQHF
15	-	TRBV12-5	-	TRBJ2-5	TGTGCTAGTGGTTTGGCCCAGACAGCACAAGAGACCCAGTACTTC	CASGLAQTAQETQYF
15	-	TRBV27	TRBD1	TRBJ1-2	TGTGCCAGCAGTTTCACAGGGGGCTCTAACTATGGCTACACCTTC	CASSFTGGSNYGYTF
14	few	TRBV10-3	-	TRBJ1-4	TGTGCCAGCGAAACAGGGCGAGAAGGTGAAAAACTGTTTTTT	CASETGREGEKLFF
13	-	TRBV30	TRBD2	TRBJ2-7	TGTGCCTGGAGTTTAGCGGGCCCGTACGAGCAGTACTTC	CAWSLAGPYEQYF
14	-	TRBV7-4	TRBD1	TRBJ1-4	TGTGCCAGCAGCTTTGACAGGGTCGTAGAAAAACTGTTTTTT	CASSFDRVVEKLFF